The 32 T cell receptor beta chains presented below share a single source sample, sequenced in a study of monozygotic twins with cystic fibrosis (dated by TCRdb to about 2021). The library relied on the immunoSEQ multiplex PCR assay. Entries here come from immuneACCESS through TCRdb and include only in-frame sequences with V and J called. Some clones fail to appear in such tables; in the studies checked, an unresolved V gene covers under half of the shortfall, and the cause of the remainder is unknown. Here the sample has around 10,000 clones; just over 99% occur a single time. In total, the top ten clones hold around 0.43% of the sample. The source material was blood. These TCRs come from a man younger than 35 with cystic fibrosis.

The chain is built from TRBV4-3 and TRBJ2-6, with D uncertain. CDR3 length: 13 amino acids. Trimming took off 3 bases at V and 0 bases at J, with 0 bases between the two ends. Germline assignment: CDR1 LGHNA and CDR2 YSLEER. CDR3 nucleotides: TGCGCCAGCAGCCACTCTGGGGCCAACGTCCTGACTTTC. Its protein is CASSHSGANVLTF.

The chain couples TRBV7-8 to TRBJ1-2; TRBD1 matches 9 bases. This CDR3 is 14 amino acids long. Looked up from germline, CDR1 is SGHVS and CDR2 is FQNEAQ. Germline trimming cut 6 bases from V and 8 bases from J; bases unmatched to any gene: 10. This CDR3 is CASRGQGMSGGYTF. As DNA, the CDR3 is TGTGCCAGCAGAGGACAGGGGATGAGTGGCGGCTACACCTTC.

This CDR3 is CASIAGYTEAFF. The DNA of the CDR3 is TGTGCCAGTATCGCAGGTTACACTGAAGCTTTCTTT. The rearrangement joins TRBV19 to TRBJ1-1; D is ambiguous. Germline CDR1 and CDR2: LNHDA and SQIVND (reference sequence). This CDR3 region has 12 residues. V shed 7 bases and J shed 3 bases, with 9 bases lying between them.

The chain has TRBV27 and TRBJ1-2; a weak D match, TRBD1 (5 bases). Per germline, CDR1 MNHEY and CDR2 SMNVEV (reference sequence). The CDR3 sequence is 13 residues long. V was shortened by 7 bases and J by 5 bases, with 14 bases between the two germline ends. Here the CDR3 reads CASTTGGSYGYTF. The CDR3 DNA reads TGTGCCAGCACGACGGGGGGTTCATATGGCTACACCTTC.

This chain links TRBV10-3 with TRBJ1-1, with a weak D call TRBD1 (6 bases). The germline V gene encodes CDR1 ENHRY and CDR2 SYGVKD. The V gene lost 7 bases and the J gene lost 1 base, with 13 bases spanning the gap. CDR3 length equals 14 residues. The DNA of the CDR3 is TGTGCCATCAAGGCAGGGGCCCCGAACACTGAAGCTTTCTTT. This sequence encodes CAIKAGAPNTEAFF.

The chain uses TRBV5-1 and TRBJ2-4; 7 bases align to TRBD2. The CDR3 is 14 amino acids. Germline V gene sequence: CDR1 SGHRS, CDR2 YFSETQ. J was trimmed by 8 bases and V by 0 bases; bases with no gene match: 5. CDR3 in DNA: TGCGCCAGCAGCTTGGGACTAGCCCCCCACATTCAGTACTTC. It specifies CASSLGLAPHIQYF. The complete variable domain, with remaining parts taken from reference TRBV5-1 and TRBJ2-4, reads KAGVTQTPRYLIKTRGQQVTLSCSPISGHRSVSWYQQTPGQGLQFLFEYFSETQRNKGNFPGRFSGRQFSNSRSEMNVSTLELGDSALYLCASSLGLAPHIQYFGAGTRLSVL.

The chain has TRBV4-1 and TRBJ1-6; D remains unclear. Deletions cut 0 bases from V and 8 bases from J, with 11 bases between. Germline loops: CDR1 MGHRA, CDR2 YSYEKL. The CDR3 has 15 amino acids. CDR3 sequence: CASSQEPGRDSPLHF. The CDR3 DNA reads as TGCGCCAGCAGCCAAGAACCAGGCCGGGATTCACCCCTCCACTTT.

The gene calls are TRBV5-6 and TRBJ1-4; the D is unclear. There are 15 residues in the CDR3. Germline CDR1 and CDR2: SGHDT and YYEEEE. V was cut by 4 bases and J by 4 bases, with 14 bases left in between. CDR3 region: CASSTWPLINEKLFF. The CDR3 region has the DNA TGTGCCAGCAGCACCTGGCCCCTCATTAATGAAAAACTGTTTTTT. Supplemented by reference TRBV5-6 and TRBJ1-4, the full variable domain reads DAGVTQSPTHLIKTRGQQVTLRCSPKSGHDTVSWYQQALGQGPQFIFQYYEEEERQRGNFPDRFSGHQFPNYSSELNVNALLLGDSALYLCASSTWPLINEKLFFGSGTQLSVL.

V gene TRBV28 combines with J gene TRBJ2-7; D is undetermined. The CDR3 runs to 12 residues. Germline values: CDR1 MDHEN, CDR2 SYDVKM. The V end was cut by 6 bases, the J end by 7 bases, with 13 bases between. The CDR3 reads CASRQDPMEQYF. CDR3 DNA sequence: TGTGCCAGCAGGCAGGACCCAATGGAGCAGTACTTC.

The rearrangement joins TRBV15 to TRBJ2-2; perhaps D is TRBD1 or TRBD2 (5 bases each). The CDR3 extends over 14 amino acids. Germline V gene lookup returns CDR1 LNHNV and CDR2 YYDKDF (reference sequence). Trimming took off 8 bases at V and 1 base at J, with 11 bases between the two ends. Here the CDR3 DNA reads TGTGCCACCCGCCCTGGGGGGAACACCGGGGAGCTGTTTTTT. This sequence encodes CATRPGGNTGELFF. The full variable domain, its missing parts supplied by reference TRBV15 and TRBJ2-2, is DAMVIQNPRYQVTQFGKPVTLSCSQTLNHNVMYWYQQKSSQAPKLLFHYYDKDFNNEADTPDNFQSRRPNTSFCFLDIRSPGLGDTAMYLCATRPGGNTGELFFGEGSRLTVL.

As to this clone: A read error may produce the germline difference seen at one junction end. The chain recombines TRBV2 with TRBJ1-2; perhaps TRBD1 as D (6 bases). The CDR3 extends over 13 amino acids. CDR1 is SNHLY and CDR2 is FYNNEI in the germline V gene. CDR3 bases: TGTGCCAGCAGTGACGGGGGCAACTTTGGCTACACCTTC. Translating it yields CASSDGGNFGYTF.

The rearrangement uses TRBV15 and TRBJ2-7, with TRBD1 matching 7 bases. Germline loops: CDR1 LNHNV, CDR2 YYDKDF (reference sequence). CDR3 length: 14 residues. Germline trimming cut 0 bases from V and 3 bases from J; bases unmatched to any gene: 2. CDR3 amino acids: CATSRDTGDYEQYF. CDR3 bases: TGTGCCACCAGCAGAGATACAGGGGACTACGAGCAGTACTTC.

V usage is TRBV5-1 and J usage is TRBJ2-5; 7 bases match TRBD2. The J segment lost 5 bases and the V segment lost 4 bases, leaving 11 bases of the junction unmatched. There are 15 residues in the CDR3. Germline-derived CDR1 and CDR2 are SGHRS and YFSETQ. The CDR3: CASSPDAGAEETQYF. Written as DNA, the CDR3 is TGCGCCAGCAGCCCTGATGCGGGAGCTGAGGAGACCCAGTACTTC.

This sequence joins TRBV5-4 and TRBJ1-1; 7 bases agree with TRBD1. Looked up from germline, CDR1 is SGHNT and CDR2 is YYREEE (reference sequence). This CDR3 has 15 amino acids. Unmatched junction bases numbered 11, after V lost 3 bases and J lost 6 bases. The CDR3, as DNA: TGTGCCAGCAGCTCCAACAGGGGCCCCGACCCTGAAGCTTTCTTT. This translates into CASSSNRGPDPEAFF.

The J gene is TRBJ1-4, the V gene TRBV7-9, with TRBD1 as a possible D gene (5 bases). The germline V gene has CDR1 SEHNR and CDR2 FQNEAQ (reference sequence). Trimming left V 8 bases short and J 11 bases short, with 18 bases between. This CDR3 is built from 13 residues. CDR3 sequence reads: CASGGFSGDKLFF. CDR3 DNA sequence: TGTGCCAGCGGGGGTTTTAGTGGCGACAAACTGTTTTTT.

This clone was picked up one time. The chain employs TRBV7-2 and TRBJ2-3; TRBD2 agrees at 7 bases. Germline CDR1 SGHTA, CDR2 FQGNSA. V gave up 2 bases and J gave up 5 bases; unmatched junction bases: 7. The length of the CDR3 is 15 residues. CDR3 protein: CASSLFLGGGDTQYF. In nucleotides, the CDR3 is TGTGCCAGCAGCTTATTCCTGGGGGGGGGAGATACGCAGTATTTT.

This clone was seen only once. The chain has TRBV5-4 and TRBJ1-1, with D unresolved. Trimming removed 5 bases from V and 5 bases from J, with 7 bases in between. The CDR3 consists of 11 residues. From germline, CDR1 is SGHNT and CDR2 YYREEE (reference sequence). The CDR3 loop reads CASRGATEAFF. The CDR3 DNA reads as TGTGCCAGCAGAGGCGCGACTGAAGCTTTCTTT.

The genes are TRBV5-4 and TRBJ2-1; the match to TRBD2 covers 13 bases. The CDR3 runs 20 residues. The V segment lost 4 bases and the J segment 0 bases; nucleotides outside the gene matches: 13. From germline, CDR1 is SGHNT and CDR2 YYREEE (reference sequence). CDR3 amino acids: CASSTHWRTSGSDSYNEQFF. The CDR3 bases are TGTGCCAGCAGCACACACTGGAGGACTAGCGGGAGTGACTCCTACAATGAGCAGTTCTTC.

V is TRBV6-5 and J is TRBJ2-7; perhaps TRBD2 as D (6 bases). This CDR3 contains 15 residues. Germline lookup yields CDR1 MNHEY and CDR2 SVGAGI. V shed 3 bases and J shed 3 bases, with 15 bases lying between them. The CDR3: CASSYIRSEGYEQYF. The CDR3 DNA is TGTGCCAGCAGTTATATCCGGTCGGAGGGCTACGAGCAGTACTTC.

Here the CDR3 reads CASKPGKEYAYEQYF. The CDR3, as DNA: TGTGCCAGCAAACCAGGGAAAGAGTACGCCTACGAGCAGTACTTC. V is TRBV6-6 and J is TRBJ2-7, with D possibly being TRBD1 (5 bases). The CDR3 contains 15 residues. Germline V gene lookup returns CDR1 MNHNY and CDR2 SVGAGI (reference sequence). V was trimmed by 7 bases and J by 2 bases, leaving 18 bases between them.

V gene TRBV5-1 combines with J gene TRBJ2-3; TRBD2 matches at 8 bases. CDR3 length equals 15 residues. Germline CDR1 reads SGHRS; CDR2 reads YFSETQ. Trimming at V came to 3 bases and at J to 0 bases, leaving 3 bases not matched to a gene. CDR3 region: CASSSPSGSTDTQYF. The CDR3 nucleotides are TGCGCCAGCAGCTCTCCTAGCGGGAGCACAGATACGCAGTATTTT.

The table lists this clone with a count of one. The DNA of the CDR3 is TGTGCCAGCAGCTTCCAGGGGACTAGATCGGCTAACGAGCAGTACTTC. Translating it yields CASSFQGTRSANEQYF. V is TRBV7-2 and J is TRBJ2-7, with TRBD2 matching over 8 bases. The CDR3 runs to 16 residues. Per germline, CDR1 SGHTA and CDR2 FQGNSA. The trim removed 3 bases at V and 5 bases at J, leaving 12 bases unmatched.

This rearrangement joins TRBV6-1 to TRBJ1-6; 8 bases match TRBD1. Trimming took 2 bases from V and 10 from J; bases not matched to a gene: 10. This CDR3 has 16 amino acids. From germline, CDR1 is MNHNS and CDR2 SASEGT. Here the CDR3 DNA reads TGTGCCAGCAGTGAAAGTCTGACAGGGGCGGAATCACCCCTCCACTTT. Translating it yields CASSESLTGAESPLHF.

The V and J genes are TRBV10-2 and TRBJ1-1; 7 nucleotides align to TRBD1. Germline values: CDR1 WSHSY, CDR2 SAAADI. The CDR3 spans 13 residues. After removal of 4 bases from V and 5 bases from J, the junction contained 4 bases not matched to a gene. CDR3 loop: CASSGGQRTEAFF. The CDR3, as DNA: TGCGCCAGCAGTGGGGGACAGAGGACTGAAGCTTTCTTT.

The V and J genes are TRBV6-6 and TRBJ1-1, with 8 bases that match TRBD1. The germline V gene has CDR1 MNHNY and CDR2 SVGAGI (reference sequence). The CDR3 sequence is 16 residues long. Losses at the gene ends were 5 bases for V and 7 bases for J; bases not matched to a gene: 15. CDR3 protein: CASSLTVDRGRGEAFF. In DNA, the CDR3 is TGTGCCAGCAGTCTAACAGTAGACAGGGGCCGGGGTGAAGCTTTCTTT.

The chain joins TRBV9 to TRBJ1-3; D not certain. Trimming left V 2 bases short and J 0 bases short, with 12 bases between. The CDR3 sequence is 16 residues long. The germline V gene encodes CDR1 SGDLS and CDR2 YYNGEE. CDR3 region: CASSVLGRSSGNTIYF. The CDR3 DNA follows: TGTGCCAGCAGCGTCCTAGGACGGAGCTCTGGAAACACCATATATTTT. Filled out from reference TRBV9 and TRBJ1-3, the complete variable domain reads DSGVTQTPKHLITATGQRVTLRCSPRSGDLSVYWYQQSLDQGLQFLIQYYNGEERAKGNILERFSAQQFPDLHSELNLSSLELGDSALYFCASSVLGRSSGNTIYFGEGSWLTVV.

The J gene is TRBJ2-2, the V gene TRBV2; D is unclear. V was clipped by 10 bases and J by 5 bases, with 17 bases between them. CDR3 length: 14 amino acids. Per germline, CDR1 SNHLY and CDR2 FYNNEI. Written as DNA, the CDR3 is TGTGCCATAAAAGGTACTTCTGGAACCGGGGAGCTGTTTTTT. Translated: CAIKGTSGTGELFF.

The rearrangement links TRBV30 to TRBJ1-2, with D possibly being TRBD1 (5 bases). V was trimmed by 8 bases and J by 9 bases, leaving 13 bases between them. Germline CDR1 and CDR2: GTSNPN and SVGIG (reference sequence). The CDR3 covers 10 residues. The CDR3 is CAGGFERYTF. CDR3 DNA: TGTGCCGGGGGTTTTGAGCGCTACACCTTC.

The gene calls are TRBV4-1 and TRBJ1-1, with D perhaps matching TRBD1 (5 bases). Germline CDR1 is MGHRA and CDR2 is YSYEKL. V was cut by 10 bases and J by 2 bases, with 14 bases left in between. CDR3 length equals 13 residues. CDR3 in DNA: TGCGCCACCACCCAAGGGGTAAACACTGAAGCTTTCTTT. Residues: CATTQGVNTEAFF.

This chain links TRBV5-5 with TRBJ2-5; D is unresolved. Germline CDR1 reads SGHKS; CDR2 reads YYEKEE (reference sequence). Trimming removed 1 base from V and 5 bases from J, with 3 bases in between. The CDR3 covers 11 residues. Here the CDR3 DNA reads TGTGCCAGCAGCTTGCGCGAGACCCAGTACTTC. Protein product: CASSLRETQYF.

CDR3 DNA sequence: TGTGCCAGCTCACCTTTCCGGGACACAAGCTCTGGGGCCAACGTCCTGACTTTC. This sequence encodes CASSPFRDTSSGANVLTF. This chain links TRBV18 with TRBJ2-6, with D maybe TRBD1 (6 bases). The germline V gene encodes CDR1 KGHSH and CDR2 LQKENI. V was clipped by 3 bases and J by 0 bases, with 15 bases between them. The CDR3 covers 18 residues.

The rearrangement uses TRBV7-9 and TRBJ2-5, with D possibly matching TRBD1 (6 bases). V was pared by 3 bases and J by 5 bases, with 16 bases between. CDR1 and CDR2 from the germline V gene are SEHNR and FQNEAQ (reference sequence). The CDR3 spans 15 residues. CDR3 sequence: CASSLAQGRVETQYF. CDR3 sequence (DNA): TGTGCCAGCAGCTTGGCACAGGGAAGGGTGGAGACCCAGTACTTC. The full variable domain, completed using reference TRBV7-9 and TRBJ2-5, is DTGVSQNPRHKITKRGQNVTFRCDPISEHNRLYWYRQTLGQGPEFLTYFQNEAQLEKSRLLSDRFSAERPKGSFSTLEIQRTEQGDSAMYLCASSLAQGRVETQYFGPGTRLLVL.